Presented here are 4 T cell receptor beta chains from one specimen sequenced in a study of blood T cell repertoires in COVID-19. Produced via immunoSEQ multiplex PCR; TCRdb's table is partial and in-frame only. The sample has about 80,000 clones, about 82% seen once. Sequenced material: peripheral blood. These receptors came from an elderly man with active or convalescent COVID-19.

The V call is TRBV27, the J call TRBJ2-2; TRBD2 matches at 8 bases. Trimming took 5 bases from V and 5 from J; bases not matched to a gene: 19. CDR3 length: 19 residues. The germline CDR1 and CDR2 sequences are MNHEY and SMNVEV (reference sequence). CDR3 amino acids: CASSAFFEWSGGPTGELFF. DNA of the CDR3: TGTGCCAGCAGTGCTTTTTTTGAGTGGAGCGGGGGACCTACCGGGGAGCTGTTTTTT.

V is TRBV5-1 and J is TRBJ1-2; D call uncertain. The CDR3 covers 14 residues. The germline V gene encodes CDR1 SGHRS and CDR2 YFSETQ. The V and J ends lost 2 bases and 4 bases respectively, with 12 bases between them. As DNA, the CDR3 is TGCGCCAGCAGCTTTGACACCCCCCCCTATGGCTACACCTTC. As protein: CASSFDTPPYGYTF.

The rearrangement joins TRBV18 to TRBJ1-5; 9 nucleotides agree with TRBD1. V trimming: 3 bases; J trimming: 4 bases; junction bases outside the gene matches: 10. Germline values: CDR1 KGHSH, CDR2 LQKENI. The CDR3 totals 17 residues. This chain's CDR3 is CASSPRRTGGDNQPQHF. CDR3 in DNA: TGTGCCAGCTCACCCAGGCGAACAGGGGGCGATAATCAGCCCCAGCATTTT.

This clone appeared once. The chain joins TRBV10-3 to TRBJ1-2; the match to TRBD1 covers 9 bases. V lost 6 bases to trimming and J lost 6 bases; unmatched junction nucleotides: 8. The CDR3 is 14 amino acids. Germline CDR1 ENHRY, CDR2 SYGVKD. The CDR3 here is CAISGQGRADGYTF. The CDR3, as DNA: TGTGCCATCAGCGGACAGGGGAGGGCTGATGGCTACACCTTC.